Sequencing of this T cell receptor beta chain was carried out in a study of shared T cell receptors in the human thymus (dated by TCRdb to the early 2020s). Concerning the study at large: The study examined how self-reactive, shared T-cell receptor alpha chains are generated in the human thymus.

Trimming takes 4 bases from V and 5 bases from J, and the germline ends sit 9 bases apart. From the cysteine up to the phenylalanine, the CDR3 has a length of 13 residues. Only CDR3 DNA remains: 39 bases, in frame from the first base. As encoded in the germline V gene, CDR1 is LGHNA while CDR2 is YSLEER. Note on this clone: The specificity of this receptor is unknown. The record has no base qualities; no much larger clone is one base away.

The library was built by means of the immunoSEQ multiplex PCR assay. Not all clones reach the TCRdb copy of this immuneACCESS table, which keeps in-frame sequences only. Checked studies attribute under half of the gap to unresolved V genes and leave the rest unexplained. This sample gives 720,000 or so clones in total; approximately 85% of them show up just once. Of the sample, more than 0.01% is held by the ten largest clones. The same data also contributed to another study, on human thymus T cells. The second study, in turn, reports: The donors were immunologically healthy infants in Finland who had open corrective cardiac surgery for congenital heart defects. The thymus tissue came from surgical resects taken out during corrective cardiac surgery. Usage of V and J gene segments appeared to be biased in both the thymic and the peripheral blood repertoires. According to the related research, thymic TCR repertoires were highly overlapping among unrelated individuals. TCR alpha and beta repertoires from seven to nine infant thymus samples and a few related peripheral blood samples were characterized in the study. Donor ages ranged from 7 to 244 days, and the cohort comprised five to seven male and a couple of female infants. Thymocytes were released mechanically from tissue and stored at -70 °C as pellets of about 9-32 million cells. A QIAsymphony instrument was used to extract genomic DNA from the frozen cell pellets. The immunoSEQ multiplex PCR assay was used to amplify the TCRB and TCRAD loci from a standardized quantity of quality-controlled genomic DNA. Amplicons spanned the V(D)J region at a length sufficient to cover the CDR3 and identify V and J genes. The commercial immunoSEQ service was used to sequence amplicons on an Illumina platform. Primer bias and sequencing errors were corrected as previously described, and TCRAD and TCRB were defined on the basis of the IMGT database. immunoSEQ Analyzer 3.0 and VDJTools were used for repertoire analysis, which covered basic statistics, V/J segment usage, diversity estimates, rarefaction and pairwise overlap. Chao1, ChaoE, Efron-Thisted, Shannon and inverse Simpson indices were used to estimate diversity, which was also estimated on datasets down-sampled to the smallest sample. Repertoire overlap used strict matching of CDR3 nucleotide sequence, V gene and J gene, with Jaccard-based multidimensional scaling clustering. On average, thymus samples yielded around 800,000 unique TCRB clonotypes, whereas blood samples yielded 65,000 to 100,000.

The clonotype was recovered from a girl younger than two with a congenital heart defect. Donor details come from another sample of the same person, matched by shared clones. The sample consisted of thymocytes. The chain links TRBV4-3 with TRBJ1-5, with the D gene uncertain. This receptor carries the CDR3 CASSRALDQPQHF. The nucleotide sequence is TGCGCCAGCAGCCGGGCCCTTGATCAGCCCCAGCATTTT.